Each of the 25 T cell receptor beta chains below was sequenced from the same sample in a study of metastatic and nonmetastatic thyroid tumors. Thyroid surgery had not been preceded by any treatment in any patient. With MiXCR, TCRdb reprocessed the PCR reads. The table has about 23,000 clones, around 20% seen once. Sequencing used blood. Every receptor here comes from a female donor with papillary thyroid cancer or a benign thyroid nodule (not recorded which). Some clones in this sample may be carry-over from other donors' samples.

A note on this clone: One junction end does not reproduce the germline sequence, and a read error may be involved. The chain carries TRBV25-1 and TRBJ1-2, with no clear D. The CDR3 sequence is 12 residues long. Germline assignment: CDR1 MGHDK and CDR2 SYGVNS. The CDR3, as DNA: TGTGCCAGCAGCCCTAGGAGGTATGGCTACGCCTTC. Amino acid sequence: CASSPRRYGYAF.

This clone was counted at least ten times. V and J are TRBV7-9 and TRBJ2-1; 7 nucleotides match TRBD1. Germline CDR1 reads SEHNR; CDR2 reads FQNEAQ (reference sequence). V lost 5 bases to trimming and J lost 3 bases; unmatched junction nucleotides: 7. The CDR3 runs 15 residues. The CDR3 loop is CASSQDRDSYNEQFF. The CDR3 DNA sequence: TGTGCCAGCAGCCAAGACAGGGATAGCTACAATGAGCAGTTCTTC. The whole variable domain, filled in from reference TRBV7-9 and TRBJ2-1, reads DTGVSQNPRHKITKRGQNVTFRCDPISEHNRLYWYRQTLGQGPEFLTYFQNEAQLEKSRLLSDRFSAERPKGSFSTLEIQRTEQGDSAMYLCASSQDRDSYNEQFFGPGTRLTVL.

This clone was counted at least ten times. The rearrangement uses TRBV2 and TRBJ2-5; weak D call: TRBD1 (5 bases). The germline V and J ends were trimmed by 4 bases and 5 bases, with 8 bases remaining between them. CDR3 length equals 12 residues. Germline CDR1 is SNHLY and CDR2 is FYNNEI. The CDR3 reads CASSGGDETQYF. In DNA form, the CDR3 reads TGTGCCAGCAGTGGGGGCGATGAGACCCAGTACTTC.

The table lists this clone with many counts. The rearrangement uses TRBV19 and TRBJ1-1; no clear D. With 9 bases removed from V and 4 bases from J, the gap between germline ends came to 18 bases. Germline assignment: CDR1 LNHDA and CDR2 SQIVND (reference sequence). The CDR3 contains 14 residues. In DNA form, the CDR3 reads TGTGCCAGCGCAAGAACCCCCGACCCCACTGAAGCTTTCTTT. Residues: CASARTPDPTEAFF.

There are many counts of this clone. The chain combines TRBV25-1 with TRBJ2-7; D not certain. V was clipped by 1 base and J by 0 bases, with 10 bases between them. The germline gives CDR1 MGHDK, CDR2 SYGVNS. The CDR3 has 15 residues. CDR3 sequence: CASSESKESSYEQYF. The CDR3 nucleotides are TGTGCCAGCAGTGAATCTAAGGAAAGCTCCTACGAGCAGTACTTC.

The table lists this clone with many counts. J is TRBJ2-6 and V is TRBV10-3, with D unclear. Trimming took off 4 bases at V and 4 bases at J, with 26 bases between the two ends. The CDR3 has 20 amino acids. CDR1 ENHRY and CDR2 SYGVKD come from the germline V gene. CDR3 bases: TGTGCCATCAGTGGGCGTGGGCATTCCCTCCTCCCAAGGGGGGCCAACGTCCTGACTTTC. Protein product: CAISGRGHSLLPRGANVLTF.

This clone was counted between two and nine times. Just one base apart from a much larger clone, this may be a read error. The V and J genes are TRBV29-1 and TRBJ2-7; a weak D match, TRBD2 (6 bases). This CDR3 contains 16 residues. V was pared by 0 bases and J by 2 bases, with 17 bases between. The germline gives CDR1 SQVTM, CDR2 ANQGSEA. The CDR3 DNA reads as TGCAGCGTTGAAGATGTGCTTGGCGGGGCACCCTACGAGCAGTACTTC. This gives the protein CSVEDVLGGAPYEQYF.

The chain recombines TRBV15 with TRBJ2-3; TRBD1 aligns across 7 bases. Per germline, CDR1 LNHNV and CDR2 YYDKDF (reference sequence). The CDR3 consists of 13 residues. The J segment lost 12 bases and the V segment lost 7 bases, leaving 13 bases of the junction unmatched. The CDR3 loop reads CATIKQQGRAQYF. The CDR3 DNA reads TGTGCCACCATAAAACAACAGGGGAGAGCTCAGTATTTT.

This clone was recorded at least ten times. In DNA, the CDR3 is TGCGCCAGCAGCATAAGGGACAAGGGAATGACCTACGAGCAGTACTTC. Amino acids: CASSIRDKGMTYEQYF. The chain combines TRBV5-1 with TRBJ2-7, with D perhaps matching TRBD1 (6 bases). V was clipped by 4 bases and J by 2 bases, with 19 bases between them. Germline values: CDR1 SGHRS, CDR2 YFSETQ. The CDR3 extends over 16 amino acids.

There are many counts of this clone. The chain uses TRBV20-1 and TRBJ2-3; no reliable D call. The CDR3 length is 15 residues. The V end lost 0 bases, the J end lost 0 bases, and 10 bases lay between the germline ends. In germline, CDR1 is DFQATT, CDR2 SNEGSKA (reference sequence). In DNA, the CDR3 is TGCAGTGCTAGAGATTTCGCCCAGAGCACAGATACGCAGTATTTT. Protein sequence: CSARDFAQSTDTQYF.

This clone was recorded many times. The chain employs TRBV25-1 and TRBJ1-1; possible D gene TRBD1, 5 bases. Germline CDR1 is MGHDK and CDR2 is SYGVNS. V was pared by 5 bases and J by 7 bases, with 11 bases between. The CDR3 is 12 residues long. The CDR3 here is CASSPGGYEAFF. CDR3 nucleotide sequence: TGTGCCAGCAGTCCTGGGGGTTATGAAGCTTTCTTT. Complete variable domain (other parts from reference TRBV25-1 and TRBJ1-1): EADIYQTPRYLVIGTGKKITLECSQTMGHDKMYWYQQDPGMELHLIHYSYGVNSTEKGDLSSESTVSRIRTEHFPLTLESARPSHTSQYLCASSPGGYEAFFGQGTRLTVV.

This clone was detected many times. The rearrangement joins TRBV27 to TRBJ2-2; D gene ambiguous. The CDR3 loop spans 14 amino acids. Germline V CDR1 and CDR2: MNHEY, SMNVEV (reference sequence). Trimming stripped 0 bases from V and 1 base from J, with 3 bases between. CDR3 residues: CASSLSRNTGELFF. The CDR3, as DNA: TGTGCCAGCAGTTTATCTCGGAACACCGGGGAGCTGTTTTTT.

This clone has only a few counts. The chain uses TRBV11-2 and TRBJ2-3; 12 bases are a match to TRBD1. V lost 4 bases, J lost 0 bases, and 8 bases stayed unmatched. This CDR3 has 18 amino acids. Germline V CDR1 and CDR2: SGHAT, FQNNGV. DNA of the CDR3: TGTGCCAGCAGCTCAGAGGGACAGGGGGCAACTAGCACAGATACGCAGTATTTT. As protein: CASSSEGQGATSTDTQYF.

This clone was counted ten times or more. The chain has TRBV20-1 and TRBJ1-1; D might be TRBD1 (5 bases). Germline V CDR1 and CDR2: DFQATT, SNEGSKA (reference sequence). Deletions cut 6 bases from V and 6 bases from J, with 20 bases between. The CDR3 spans 14 residues. The CDR3 reads CSAPRWQGVSEAFF. The CDR3 nucleotides read TGCAGTGCCCCCAGGTGGCAGGGAGTATCTGAAGCTTTCTTT.

This clone was observed at least ten times. A read error may produce the germline difference seen at one junction end. The same CDR3 also results from other DNA sequences found in this sample. This sequence joins TRBV24-1 and TRBJ1-5; 7 bases fit TRBD1. The CDR3 spans 16 residues. CDR1 is KGHDR and CDR2 is SFDVKD in the germline V gene. The CDR3 region is CATSDHIGQAPQPQHF. CDR3 sequence (DNA): TGCGCCACCAGTGATCATATCGGACAGGCGCCCCAGCCCCAGCATTTT.

This clone occurred many times. The rearrangement joins TRBV6-1 to TRBJ2-1; 9 nucleotides line up with TRBD1. The CDR3 is made up of 14 amino acids. Germline CDR1 reads MNHNS; CDR2 reads SASEGT. V trimming: 5 bases; J trimming: 6 bases; junction bases outside the gene matches: 5. The CDR3 sequence is CASSRGTGINEQFF. CDR3 coding DNA: TGTGCCAGCAGTCGTGGGACAGGGATCAATGAGCAGTTCTTC.

A remark on this clone: A read error may be the cause here, since a much bigger clone is one base away. This chain links TRBV5-4 with TRBJ2-7; 7 nucleotides align to TRBD1. Looked up from germline, CDR1 is SGHNT and CDR2 is YYREEE (reference sequence). The CDR3 is 13 residues long. The chain's CDR3 is CAISLGGHGEQYF. CDR3 DNA: TGTGCCATCAGCTTAGGGGGCCACGGCGAGCAGTACTTC.

This clone was counted ten times or more. The chain combines TRBV15 with TRBJ1-4, with D hard to call. V was clipped by 5 bases and J by 2 bases, with 12 bases between them. Germline V CDR1 and CDR2: LNHNV, YYDKDF (reference sequence). CDR3 length equals 15 residues. CDR3 protein: CATSRTWPTNEKLFF. The CDR3 region has the DNA TGTGCCACCAGCCGAACTTGGCCGACTAATGAAAAACTGTTTTTT. Together with reference TRBV15 and TRBJ1-4, the CDR3 gives the full variable domain: DAMVIQNPRYQVTQFGKPVTLSCSQTLNHNVMYWYQQKSSQAPKLLFHYYDKDFNNEADTPDNFQSRRPNTSFCFLDIRSPGLGDTAMYLCATSRTWPTNEKLFFGSGTQLSVL.

This clone has ten or more counts. The chain recombines TRBV6-5 with TRBJ2-5, with D maybe TRBD1 (6 bases). Germline-derived CDR1 and CDR2 are MNHEY and SVGAGI. Trimming pared 0 bases from V and 4 bases from J, leaving 24 bases between. The CDR3 runs to 19 residues. CDR3 protein: CASSYSPGSGRGGGETQYF. CDR3 DNA: TGTGCCAGCAGTTACTCGCCTGGAAGTGGGAGAGGGGGTGGAGAGACCCAGTACTTC.

This clone has a handful of counts. J is TRBJ2-1 and V is TRBV20-1, with D possibly matching TRBD2 (5 bases). CDR1 is DFQATT and CDR2 is SNEGSKA in the germline V gene (reference sequence). V lost 6 bases and J lost 9, with 21 bases in between. This CDR3 spans 14 amino acids. The CDR3 nucleotides read TGCAGTGCCACCGTATCCCAGGACTTGGGTGAGCAGTTCTTC. Translated: CSATVSQDLGEQFF.

As to this clone: Given a much more abundant clone one base away, this may be a read error. This sequence joins TRBV15 and TRBJ2-5, with TRBD2 identical over 12 bases. The CDR3 contains 18 residues. Germline CDR1 is LNHNV and CDR2 is YYDKDF (reference sequence). The CDR3 DNA reads as TGTGCCACCGGCAGAGAGCTAGCGGGAGGGCCGGGGCAAGAGACCCAGTACTTC. Protein product: CATGRELAGGPGQETQYF.

The table lists this clone with many counts. V usage is TRBV28 and J usage is TRBJ2-5, with 10 nucleotides matching TRBD1. Germline-derived CDR1 and CDR2 are MDHEN and SYDVKM. CDR3 length equals 14 residues. J lost 5 bases, V lost 5 bases, and 5 bases had no gene match. The CDR3 DNA sequence: TGTGCCAGCAGTCCATTGGGACAGGGGGAGACCCAGTACTTC. Translating gives CASSPLGQGETQYF. The variable domain in full, with the rest retrieved from reference TRBV28 and TRBJ2-5, is DVKVTQSSRYLVKRTGEKVFLECVQDMDHENMFWYRQDPGLGLRLIYFSYDVKMKEKGDIPEGYSVSREKKERFSLILESASTNQTSMYLCASSPLGQGETQYFGPGTRLLVL.

Remarks on this clone: A junction end diverges from the germline sequence, so it may reflect a read error. The chain combines TRBV6-6 with TRBJ2-1; D may be TRBD1 (6 bases). The CDR3 contains 15 residues. The V gene's germline CDR1 is MNHNY and CDR2 SVGAGI (reference sequence). CDR3 nucleotide sequence: TGTGCCAGCATTTACTCTGACAGGTCGGAGGATGAGCAGTTCTTC. Its translation: CASIYSDRSEDEQFF.

This clone was seen many times. Here the CDR3 DNA reads TGTGCCAGCAGCGCGCACCCGGCAGATACGCAGTATTTT. Translation gives CASSAHPADTQYF. The chain employs TRBV7-2 and TRBJ2-3; no clear D. Germline values: CDR1 SGHTA, CDR2 FQGNSA. V was pared by 5 bases and J by 4 bases, with 10 bases between. The CDR3 extends over 13 amino acids.

V is TRBV20-1 and J is TRBJ2-1; D assignment may be TRBD1 or TRBD2 (7 bases each). Germline CDR1 is DFQATT and CDR2 is SNEGSKA (reference sequence). The V and J ends lost 3 bases and 2 bases respectively, with 11 bases between them. There are 14 residues in the CDR3. The CDR3 DNA sequence: TGCAGTGCTAGGGGAGGGGGCGCCTACAATGAGCAGTTCTTC. Encoded protein: CSARGGGAYNEQFF.